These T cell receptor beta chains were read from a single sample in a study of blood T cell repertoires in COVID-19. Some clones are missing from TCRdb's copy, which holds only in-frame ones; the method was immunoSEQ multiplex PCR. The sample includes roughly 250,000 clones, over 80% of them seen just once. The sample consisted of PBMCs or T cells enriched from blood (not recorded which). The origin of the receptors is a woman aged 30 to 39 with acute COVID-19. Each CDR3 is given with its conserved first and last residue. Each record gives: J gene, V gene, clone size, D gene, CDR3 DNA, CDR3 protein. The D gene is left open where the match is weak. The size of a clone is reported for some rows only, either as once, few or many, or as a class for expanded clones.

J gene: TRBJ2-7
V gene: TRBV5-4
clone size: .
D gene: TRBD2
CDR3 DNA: TGTGCCAGCAGCTTGGTAGGGCTAGCGGGGGGCCCACCCTCCTACGAGCAGTACTTC
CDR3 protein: CASSLVGLAGGPPSYEQYF

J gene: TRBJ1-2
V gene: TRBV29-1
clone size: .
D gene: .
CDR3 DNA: TGCAGCGTGGGGACAAGGAATAACTATGGCTACACCTTC
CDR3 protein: CSVGTRNNYGYTF

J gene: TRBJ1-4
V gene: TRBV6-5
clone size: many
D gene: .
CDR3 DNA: TGTGCCAGCAGCAACAGGTGGGGCCTAGGTGAAAAACTGTTTTTT
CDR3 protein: CASSNRWGLGEKLFF

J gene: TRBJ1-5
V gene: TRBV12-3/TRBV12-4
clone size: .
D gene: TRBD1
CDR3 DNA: TGTGCCAGCGGGACAGGGCGGCAGCCCCAGCATTTT
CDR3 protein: CASGTGRQPQHF

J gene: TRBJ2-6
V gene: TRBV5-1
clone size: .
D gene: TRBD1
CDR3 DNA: TGCGCCAGCAGCATATCGGGACAGCCCCCCGGGGCCAACGTCCTGACTTTC
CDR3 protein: CASSISGQPPGANVLTF

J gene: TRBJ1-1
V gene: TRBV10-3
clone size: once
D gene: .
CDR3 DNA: TGTGCCATCAGTGTCGGGGGTATGGGCACTGAAGCTTTCTTT
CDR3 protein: CAISVGGMGTEAFF

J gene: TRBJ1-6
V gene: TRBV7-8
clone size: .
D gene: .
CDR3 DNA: TGTGCCAGCAGCTTAGAACAGTCTAATAATTCACCCCTCCACTTT
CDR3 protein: CASSLEQSNNSPLHF

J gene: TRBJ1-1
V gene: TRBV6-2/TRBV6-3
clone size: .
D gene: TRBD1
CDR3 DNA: TGTGCCAGCAGTTACTCGCCCGGGACAGGGTGGATGAACACTGAAGCTTTCTTT
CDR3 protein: CASSYSPGTGWMNTEAFF

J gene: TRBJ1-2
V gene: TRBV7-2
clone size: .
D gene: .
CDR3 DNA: TGTGCCAGCAGTCAGGGGATCCATGGCTACACCTTC
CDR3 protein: CASSQGIHGYTF

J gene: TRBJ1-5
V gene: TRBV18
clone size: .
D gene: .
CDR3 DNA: TGTGCCAGCTCACCAAACAGGGTTGACGGCAATCAGCCCCAGCATTTT
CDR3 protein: CASSPNRVDGNQPQHF

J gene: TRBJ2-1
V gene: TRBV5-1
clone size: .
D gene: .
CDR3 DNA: TGCGCCAGCAGCTTGGAGGGATGGGGGCTCAATGAGCAGTTCTTC
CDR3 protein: CASSLEGWGLNEQFF

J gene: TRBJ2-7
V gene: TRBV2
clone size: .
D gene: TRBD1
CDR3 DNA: TGTGCCGTATTGGGACAGGTTGGCTACGAGCAGTACTTC
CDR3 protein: CAVLGQVGYEQYF

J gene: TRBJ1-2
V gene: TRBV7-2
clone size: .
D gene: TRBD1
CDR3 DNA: TGTGCCAGCAGCCCGGACAGGTCCAGGGTAGACGGCTACACCTTC
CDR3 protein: CASSPDRSRVDGYTF

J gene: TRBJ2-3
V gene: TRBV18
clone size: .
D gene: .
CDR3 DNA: TGTGCCAGCTCACCGGCCGGGTTAGGTCGCACAGATACGCAGTATTTT
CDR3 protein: CASSPAGLGRTDTQYF

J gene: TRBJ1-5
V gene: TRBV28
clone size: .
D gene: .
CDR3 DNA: TGTGCCAGCAAAGGGGGAAGGAGCAATCAGCCCCAGCATTTT
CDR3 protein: CASKGGRSNQPQHF

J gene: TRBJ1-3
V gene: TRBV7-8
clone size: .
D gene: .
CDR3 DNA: TGTGCCAGCAGCTCCGACAGAACCTCTGGAAACACCATATATTTT
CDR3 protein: CASSSDRTSGNTIYF

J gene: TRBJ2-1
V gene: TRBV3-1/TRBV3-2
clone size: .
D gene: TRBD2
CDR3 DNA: TGTGCCAGCAGTCGGGGGGGTACGGATGAGCAGTTCTTC
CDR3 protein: CASSRGGTDEQFF

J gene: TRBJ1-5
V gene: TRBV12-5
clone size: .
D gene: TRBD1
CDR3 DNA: TGTGCTAGCGGTTTTAGGGCAGGGGGCCAGCCCCAGCATTTT
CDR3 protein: CASGFRAGGQPQHF

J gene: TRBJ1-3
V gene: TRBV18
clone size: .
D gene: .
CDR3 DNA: TGTGCCAGCTCACCGACCGACATTGGAAACACCATATATTTT
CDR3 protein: CASSPTDIGNTIYF

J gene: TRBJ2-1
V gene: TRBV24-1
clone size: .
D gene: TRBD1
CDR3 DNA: TGTGCCACCAGTGATACGAGGGGGACAGGGTCGGTAGGTGAGCAGTTCTTC
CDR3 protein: CATSDTRGTGSVGEQFF

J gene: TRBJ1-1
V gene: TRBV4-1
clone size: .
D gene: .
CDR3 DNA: TGCGCCAGCAGCCAAGTTGGAAGAGGGCTCACTGAAGCTTTCTTT
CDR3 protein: CASSQVGRGLTEAFF

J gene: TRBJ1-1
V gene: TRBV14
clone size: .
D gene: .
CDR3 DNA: TGTGCCAGCAGCCTTCATAGTGTCACTGAAGCTTTCTTT
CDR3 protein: CASSLHSVTEAFF

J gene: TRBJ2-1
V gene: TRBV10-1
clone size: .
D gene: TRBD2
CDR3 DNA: TGCGCCAGCAGTGGTCAAGCGGGGGCTCCTGAGCAGTTCTTC
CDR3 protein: CASSGQAGAPEQFF

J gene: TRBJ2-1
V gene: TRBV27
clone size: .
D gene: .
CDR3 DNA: TGTGCCAGCAGTCTCGGACACCTGAATGAGCAGTTCTTC
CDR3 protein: CASSLGHLNEQFF

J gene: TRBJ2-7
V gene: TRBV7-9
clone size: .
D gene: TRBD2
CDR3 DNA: TGTGCCAGCAGCGGGACTAGTATAGCCTACGAGCAGTACTTC
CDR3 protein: CASSGTSIAYEQYF

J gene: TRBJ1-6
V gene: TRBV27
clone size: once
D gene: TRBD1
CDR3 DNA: TGTGCCAGCAGTAAGCGGACAGGGTTCTCCTATAATTCACCCCTCCACTTT
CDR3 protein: CASSKRTGFSYNSPLHF

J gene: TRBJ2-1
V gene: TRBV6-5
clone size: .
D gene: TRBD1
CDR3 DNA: TGTGCCAGCAGTCATCGGCCCAGACAGGGAGAGTTCTTC
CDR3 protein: CASSHRPRQGEFF

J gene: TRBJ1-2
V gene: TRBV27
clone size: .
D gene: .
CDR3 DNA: TGTGCCAGCACCTCCGTGGCACAGGGAAGCGGTGGCTACACCTTC
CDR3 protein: CASTSVAQGSGGYTF

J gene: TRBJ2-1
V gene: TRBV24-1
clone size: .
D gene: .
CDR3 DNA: TGTGCCACCAGTGCGGGGCTCCGAGGGGGCAATGAGCAGTTCTTC
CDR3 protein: CATSAGLRGGNEQFF

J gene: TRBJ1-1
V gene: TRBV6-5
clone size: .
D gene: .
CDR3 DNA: TGTGCCAGCAACGAGGGTTACGCTGAAGCTTTCTTT
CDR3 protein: CASNEGYAEAFF

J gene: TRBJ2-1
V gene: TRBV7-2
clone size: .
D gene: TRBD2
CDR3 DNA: TGTGCCAGCAGCTCGGGACTAGCGGGGGTCAATGAGCAGTTCTTC
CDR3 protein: CASSSGLAGVNEQFF

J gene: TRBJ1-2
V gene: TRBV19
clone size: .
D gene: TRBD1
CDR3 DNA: TGTGCCAGTAGTATTTGGACAGGGAACTATGGCTACACCTTC
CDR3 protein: CASSIWTGNYGYTF

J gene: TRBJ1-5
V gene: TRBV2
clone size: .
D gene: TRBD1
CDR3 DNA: TGTGCCAGCAGTGAAGCGTTAGGGACAGGGGATCAGCCCCAGCATTTT
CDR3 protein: CASSEALGTGDQPQHF

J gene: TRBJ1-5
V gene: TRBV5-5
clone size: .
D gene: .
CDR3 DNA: TGTGCCAGCAGCTTGGCCGACACCCATCAGCCCCAGCATTTT
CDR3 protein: CASSLADTHQPQHF

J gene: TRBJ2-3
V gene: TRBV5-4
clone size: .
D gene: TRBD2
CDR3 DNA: TGTGCCAGCAGCTTGGGGCTAGCGGGCGGTACGCAGTATTTT
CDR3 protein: CASSLGLAGGTQYF

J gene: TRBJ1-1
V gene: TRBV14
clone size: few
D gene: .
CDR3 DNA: TGTGCCAGCAGCCAACGACCGAATACAGTCATGAACACTGAAGCTTTCTTT
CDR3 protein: CASSQRPNTVMNTEAFF

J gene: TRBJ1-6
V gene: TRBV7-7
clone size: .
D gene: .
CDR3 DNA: TGTGCTAGCAATCGTGGCAATTCACCCCTCCACTTT
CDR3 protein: CASNRGNSPLHF

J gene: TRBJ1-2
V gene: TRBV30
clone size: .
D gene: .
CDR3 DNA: TGTGCCTGGGCCCAAAACTATGGCTACACCTTC
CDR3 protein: CAWAQNYGYTF

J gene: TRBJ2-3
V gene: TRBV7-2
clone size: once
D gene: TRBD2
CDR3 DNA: TGTGCCAGCAGCTTAGATAGGACTAGCGGTAGTTTT
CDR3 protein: CASSLDRTSGSF

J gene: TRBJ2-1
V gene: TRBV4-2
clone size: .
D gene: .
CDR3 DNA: TGTGCCAGCAGCCAAGATCAAAGCGGTCCTTACAATGAGCAGTTCTTC
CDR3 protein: CASSQDQSGPYNEQFF

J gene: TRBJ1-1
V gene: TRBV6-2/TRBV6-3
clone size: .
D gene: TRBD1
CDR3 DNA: TGTGCCAGCAGTTACCCGGCGGACAGGGTAATACTCTTGAACACTGAAGCTTTCTTT
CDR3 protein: CASSYPADRVILLNTEAFF

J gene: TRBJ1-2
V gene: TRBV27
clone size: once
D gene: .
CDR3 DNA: TGTGCCAGCAGTTTATCGATTATTGGCAACCCAAATGGCTACACCTTC
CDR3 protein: CASSLSIIGNPNGYTF